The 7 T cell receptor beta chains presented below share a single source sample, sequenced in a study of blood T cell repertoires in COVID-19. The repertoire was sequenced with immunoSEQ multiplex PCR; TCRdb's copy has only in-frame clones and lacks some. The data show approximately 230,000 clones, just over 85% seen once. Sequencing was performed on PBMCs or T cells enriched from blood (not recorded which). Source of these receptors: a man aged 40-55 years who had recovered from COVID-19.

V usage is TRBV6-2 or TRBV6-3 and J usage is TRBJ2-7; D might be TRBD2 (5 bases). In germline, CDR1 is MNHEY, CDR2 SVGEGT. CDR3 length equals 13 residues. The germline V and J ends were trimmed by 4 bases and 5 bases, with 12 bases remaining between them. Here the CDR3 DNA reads TGTGCCAGCAGTTGGACTCTTACCCACGAGCAGTACTTC. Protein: CASSWTLTHEQYF.

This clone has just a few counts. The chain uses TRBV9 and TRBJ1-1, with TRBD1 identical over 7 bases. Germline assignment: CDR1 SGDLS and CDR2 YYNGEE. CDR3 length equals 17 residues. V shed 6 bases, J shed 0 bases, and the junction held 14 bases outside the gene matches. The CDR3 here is CASIPPEGARVNTEAFF. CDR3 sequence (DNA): TGTGCCAGCATCCCCCCGGAGGGGGCGCGGGTGAACACTGAAGCTTTCTTT.

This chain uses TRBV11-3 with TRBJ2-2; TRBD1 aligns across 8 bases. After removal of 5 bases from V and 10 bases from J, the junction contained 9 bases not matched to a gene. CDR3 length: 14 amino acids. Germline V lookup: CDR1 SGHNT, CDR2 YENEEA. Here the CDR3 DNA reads TGTGCCAGCAGCCGACAGGGGTATACACCGGAGCTGTTTTTT. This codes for CASSRQGYTPELFF.

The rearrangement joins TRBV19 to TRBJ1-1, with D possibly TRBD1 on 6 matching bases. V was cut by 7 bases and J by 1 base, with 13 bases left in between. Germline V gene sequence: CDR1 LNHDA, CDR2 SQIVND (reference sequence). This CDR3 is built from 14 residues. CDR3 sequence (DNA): TGTGCCAGTAACCTCCAGGGGCAGAACACTGAAGCTTTCTTT. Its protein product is CASNLQGQNTEAFF.

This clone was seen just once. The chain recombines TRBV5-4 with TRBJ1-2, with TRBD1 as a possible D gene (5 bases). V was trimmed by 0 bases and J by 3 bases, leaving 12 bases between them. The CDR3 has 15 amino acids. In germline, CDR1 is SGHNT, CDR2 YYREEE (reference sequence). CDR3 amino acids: CASSLGLGAHYGYTF. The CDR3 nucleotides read TGTGCCAGCAGCTTGGGGTTAGGGGCCCACTATGGCTACACCTTC.

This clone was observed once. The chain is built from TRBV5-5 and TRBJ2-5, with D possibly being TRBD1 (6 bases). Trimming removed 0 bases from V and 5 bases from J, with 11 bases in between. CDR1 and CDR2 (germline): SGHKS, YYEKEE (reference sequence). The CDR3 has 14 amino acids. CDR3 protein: CASSLGGRGETQYF. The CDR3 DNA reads TGTGCCAGCAGCTTGGGGGGGCGCGGGGAGACCCAGTACTTC.

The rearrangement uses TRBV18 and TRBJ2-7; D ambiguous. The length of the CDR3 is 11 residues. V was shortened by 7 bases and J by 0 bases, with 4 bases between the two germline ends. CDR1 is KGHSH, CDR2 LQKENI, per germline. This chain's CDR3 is CASCASYEQYF. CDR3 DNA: TGTGCCAGCTGCGCCTCCTACGAGCAGTACTTC.